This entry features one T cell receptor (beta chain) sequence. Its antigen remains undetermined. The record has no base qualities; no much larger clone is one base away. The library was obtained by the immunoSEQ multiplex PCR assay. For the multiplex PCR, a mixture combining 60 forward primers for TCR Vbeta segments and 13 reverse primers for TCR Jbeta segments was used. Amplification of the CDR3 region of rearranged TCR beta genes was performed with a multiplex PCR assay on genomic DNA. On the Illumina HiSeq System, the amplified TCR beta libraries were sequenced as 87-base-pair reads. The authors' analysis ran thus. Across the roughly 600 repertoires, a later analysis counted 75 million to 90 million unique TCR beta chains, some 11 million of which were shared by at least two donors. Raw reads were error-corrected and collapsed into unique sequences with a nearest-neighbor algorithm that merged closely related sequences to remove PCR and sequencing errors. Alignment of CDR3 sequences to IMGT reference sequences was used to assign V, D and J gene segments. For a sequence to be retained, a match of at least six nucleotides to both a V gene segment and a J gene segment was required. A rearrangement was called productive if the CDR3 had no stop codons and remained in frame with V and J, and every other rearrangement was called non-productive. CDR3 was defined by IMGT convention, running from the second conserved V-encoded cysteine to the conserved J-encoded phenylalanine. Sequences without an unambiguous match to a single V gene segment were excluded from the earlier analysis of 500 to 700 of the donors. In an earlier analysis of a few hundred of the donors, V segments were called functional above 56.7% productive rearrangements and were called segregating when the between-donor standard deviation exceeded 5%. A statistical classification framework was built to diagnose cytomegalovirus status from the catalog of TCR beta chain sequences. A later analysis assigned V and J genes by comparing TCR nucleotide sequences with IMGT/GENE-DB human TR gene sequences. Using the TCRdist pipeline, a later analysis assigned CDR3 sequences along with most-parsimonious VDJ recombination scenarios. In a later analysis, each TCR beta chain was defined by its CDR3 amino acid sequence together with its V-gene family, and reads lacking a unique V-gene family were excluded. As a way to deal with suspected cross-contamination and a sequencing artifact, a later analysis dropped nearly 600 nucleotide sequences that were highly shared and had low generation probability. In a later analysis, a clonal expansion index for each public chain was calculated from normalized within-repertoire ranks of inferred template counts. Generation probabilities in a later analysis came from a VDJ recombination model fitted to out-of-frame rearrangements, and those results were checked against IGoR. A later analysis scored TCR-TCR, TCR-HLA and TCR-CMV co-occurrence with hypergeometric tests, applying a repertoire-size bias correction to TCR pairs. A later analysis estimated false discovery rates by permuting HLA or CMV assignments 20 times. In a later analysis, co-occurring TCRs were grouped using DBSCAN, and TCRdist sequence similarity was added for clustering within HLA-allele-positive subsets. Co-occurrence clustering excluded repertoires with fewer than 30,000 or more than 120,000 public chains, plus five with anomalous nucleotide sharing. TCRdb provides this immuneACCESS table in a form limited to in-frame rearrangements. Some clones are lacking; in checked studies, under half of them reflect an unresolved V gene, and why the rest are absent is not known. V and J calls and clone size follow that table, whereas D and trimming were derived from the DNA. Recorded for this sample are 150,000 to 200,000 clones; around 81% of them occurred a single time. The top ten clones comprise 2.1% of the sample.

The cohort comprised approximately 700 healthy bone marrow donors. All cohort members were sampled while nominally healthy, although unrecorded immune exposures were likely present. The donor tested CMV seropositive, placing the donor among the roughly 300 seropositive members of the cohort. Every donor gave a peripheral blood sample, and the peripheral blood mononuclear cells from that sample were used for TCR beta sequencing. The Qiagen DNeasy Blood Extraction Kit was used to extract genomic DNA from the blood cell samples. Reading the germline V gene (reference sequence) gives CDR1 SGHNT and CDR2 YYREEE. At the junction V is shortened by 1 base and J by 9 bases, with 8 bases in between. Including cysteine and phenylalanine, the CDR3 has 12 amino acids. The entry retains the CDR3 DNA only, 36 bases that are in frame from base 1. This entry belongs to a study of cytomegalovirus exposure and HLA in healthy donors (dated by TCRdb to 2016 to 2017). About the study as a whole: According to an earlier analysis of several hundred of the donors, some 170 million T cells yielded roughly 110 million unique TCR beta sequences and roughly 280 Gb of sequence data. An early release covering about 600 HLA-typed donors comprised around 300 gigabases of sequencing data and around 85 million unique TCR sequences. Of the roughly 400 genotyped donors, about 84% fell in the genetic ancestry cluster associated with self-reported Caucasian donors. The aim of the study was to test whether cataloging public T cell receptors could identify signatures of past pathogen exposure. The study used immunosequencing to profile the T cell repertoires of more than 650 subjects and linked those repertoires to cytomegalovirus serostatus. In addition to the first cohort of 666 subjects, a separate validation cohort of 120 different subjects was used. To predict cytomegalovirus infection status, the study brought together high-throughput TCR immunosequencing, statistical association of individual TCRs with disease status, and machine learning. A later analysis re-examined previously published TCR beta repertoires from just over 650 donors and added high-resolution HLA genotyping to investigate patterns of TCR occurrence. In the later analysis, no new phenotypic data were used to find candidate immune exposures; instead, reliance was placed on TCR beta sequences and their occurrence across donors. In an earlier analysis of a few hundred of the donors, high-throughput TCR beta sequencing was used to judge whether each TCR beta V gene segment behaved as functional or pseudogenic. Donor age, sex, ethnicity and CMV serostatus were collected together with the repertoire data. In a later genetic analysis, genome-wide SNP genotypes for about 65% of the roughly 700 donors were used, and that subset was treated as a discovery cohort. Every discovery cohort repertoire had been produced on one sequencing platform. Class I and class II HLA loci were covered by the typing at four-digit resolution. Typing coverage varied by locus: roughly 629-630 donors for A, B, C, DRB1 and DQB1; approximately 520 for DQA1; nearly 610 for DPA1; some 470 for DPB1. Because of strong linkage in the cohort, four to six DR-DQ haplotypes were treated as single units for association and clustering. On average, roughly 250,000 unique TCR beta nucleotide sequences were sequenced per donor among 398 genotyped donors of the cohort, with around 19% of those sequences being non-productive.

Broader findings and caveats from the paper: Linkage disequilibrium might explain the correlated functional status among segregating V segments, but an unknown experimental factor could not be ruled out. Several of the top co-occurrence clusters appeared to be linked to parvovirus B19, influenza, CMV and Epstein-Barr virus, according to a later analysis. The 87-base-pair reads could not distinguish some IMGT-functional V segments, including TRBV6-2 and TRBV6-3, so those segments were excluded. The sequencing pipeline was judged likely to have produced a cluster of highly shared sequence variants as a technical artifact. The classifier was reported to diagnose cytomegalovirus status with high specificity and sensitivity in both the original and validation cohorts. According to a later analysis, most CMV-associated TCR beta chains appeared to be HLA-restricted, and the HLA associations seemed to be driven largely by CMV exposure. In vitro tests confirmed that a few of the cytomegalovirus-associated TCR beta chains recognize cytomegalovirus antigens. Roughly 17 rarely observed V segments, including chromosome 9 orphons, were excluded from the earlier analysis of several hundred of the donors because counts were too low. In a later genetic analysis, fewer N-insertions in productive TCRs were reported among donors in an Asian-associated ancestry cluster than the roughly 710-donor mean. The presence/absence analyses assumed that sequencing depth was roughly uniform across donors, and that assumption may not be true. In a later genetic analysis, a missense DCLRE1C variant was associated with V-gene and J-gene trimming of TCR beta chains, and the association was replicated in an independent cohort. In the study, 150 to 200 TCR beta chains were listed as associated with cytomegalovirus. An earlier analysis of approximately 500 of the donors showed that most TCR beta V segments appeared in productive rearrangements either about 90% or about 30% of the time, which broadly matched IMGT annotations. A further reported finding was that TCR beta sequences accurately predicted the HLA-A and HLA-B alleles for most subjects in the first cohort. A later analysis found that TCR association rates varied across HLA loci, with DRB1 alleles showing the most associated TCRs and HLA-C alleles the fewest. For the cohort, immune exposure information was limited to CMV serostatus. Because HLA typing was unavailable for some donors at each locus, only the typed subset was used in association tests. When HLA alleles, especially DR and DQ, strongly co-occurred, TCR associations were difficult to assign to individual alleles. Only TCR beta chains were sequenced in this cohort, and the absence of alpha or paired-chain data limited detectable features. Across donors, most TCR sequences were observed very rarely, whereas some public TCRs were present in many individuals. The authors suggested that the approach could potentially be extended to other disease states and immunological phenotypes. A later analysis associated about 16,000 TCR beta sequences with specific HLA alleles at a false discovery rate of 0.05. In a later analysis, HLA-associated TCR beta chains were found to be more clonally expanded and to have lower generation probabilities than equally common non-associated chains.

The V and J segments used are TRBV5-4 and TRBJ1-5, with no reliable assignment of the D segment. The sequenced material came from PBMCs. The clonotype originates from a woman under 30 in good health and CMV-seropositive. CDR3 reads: CASSLYPGPQHF. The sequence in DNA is TGTGCCAGCAGCTTGTATCCGGGGCCCCAGCATTTT.